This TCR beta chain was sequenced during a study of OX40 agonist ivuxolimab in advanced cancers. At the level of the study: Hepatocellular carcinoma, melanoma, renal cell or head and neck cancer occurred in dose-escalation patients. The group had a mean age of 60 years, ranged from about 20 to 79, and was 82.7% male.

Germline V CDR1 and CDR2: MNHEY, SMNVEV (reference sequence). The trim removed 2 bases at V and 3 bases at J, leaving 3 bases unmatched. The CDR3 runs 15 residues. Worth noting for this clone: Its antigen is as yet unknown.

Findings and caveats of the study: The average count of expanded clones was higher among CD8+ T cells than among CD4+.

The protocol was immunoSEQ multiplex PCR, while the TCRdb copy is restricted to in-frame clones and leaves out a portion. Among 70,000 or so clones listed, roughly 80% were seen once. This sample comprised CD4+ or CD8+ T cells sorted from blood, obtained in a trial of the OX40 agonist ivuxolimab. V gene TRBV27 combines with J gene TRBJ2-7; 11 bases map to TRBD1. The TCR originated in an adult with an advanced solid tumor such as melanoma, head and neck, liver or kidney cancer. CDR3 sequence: CASSLRTGGYYEQYF. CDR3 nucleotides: TGTGCCAGCAGTTTACGGACAGGGGGCTACTACGAGCAGTACTTC.